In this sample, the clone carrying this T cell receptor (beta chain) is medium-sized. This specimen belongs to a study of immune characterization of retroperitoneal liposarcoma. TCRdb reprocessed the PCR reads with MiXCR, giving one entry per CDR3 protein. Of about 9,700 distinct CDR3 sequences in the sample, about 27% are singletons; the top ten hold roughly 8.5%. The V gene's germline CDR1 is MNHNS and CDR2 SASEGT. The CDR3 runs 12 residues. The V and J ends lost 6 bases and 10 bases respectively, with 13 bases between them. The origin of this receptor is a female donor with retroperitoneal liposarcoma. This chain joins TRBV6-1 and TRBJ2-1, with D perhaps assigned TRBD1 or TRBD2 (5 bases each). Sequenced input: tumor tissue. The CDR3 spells CASSRDPGEQFF. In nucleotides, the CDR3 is TGTGCCAGCAGCAGGGACCCAGGCGAGCAGTTCTTC.